The clone carrying this T cell receptor (beta chain) has just a few counts. V shed 3 bases and J shed 6 bases, with 15 bases lying between them. This CDR3 region has 15 residues. Germline lookup yields CDR1 SGHRS and CDR2 YFSETQ. The data originate from a study of tumour-infiltrating T cells in Burkitt lymphoma. Profiled with immunoSEQ multiplex PCR; TCRdb holds only in-frame clones, not every one. Of around 4,000 clones listed, 15% to 20% are singletons. Source material: tumor tissue. J is TRBJ1-4 and V is TRBV5-1, with D perhaps TRBD1 (5 bases). This sequence originates from a human donor with Burkitt lymphoma. The CDR3 is CASSSGQTVDEKLFF. DNA for the CDR3: TGCGCCAGCAGCTCCGGCCAGACAGTAGATGAAAAACTGTTTTTT.